This T cell receptor (beta chain) comes out of a study of tumor-infiltrating lymphocytes in primary liver carcinoma. The CDR3 spans 18 residues. CDR1 and CDR2 (germline): LGHNA, YSLEER. The study's findings and limits: Tumors had a top-250-clone fraction that was significantly higher than blood (p = 0.039).

Making TCR beta cDNA involved approximately 510 ng total RNA and a constant-region primer. What produced the TCR beta libraries was three nested multiplex PCR rounds using slightly modified ARM-PCR. The first two PCR rounds, nine to ten cycles each, used TRBV1-TRBV30 forward primers and a C-beta reverse primer. TCRdb ran MiXCR on the multiplex PCR reads and lists one entry per CDR3 protein. The sample lists tens of thousands of distinct CDR3 sequences, 80% seen once, with approximately 40% in the top ten. With respect to this clonotype: Its specificity is unknown. One end of the junction fails to match germline, which may point to a read error.

Without any cell sorting, roughly 20-30 mg of bulk tissue yielded co-extracted RNA and DNA. Treatment-naive at the time, the patients had chronic HBV infection. This clonotype was sampled from a woman in her thirties with primary liver carcinoma and hepatitis B virus infection. The chain carries TRBV4-3 and TRBJ2-7; D ambiguous. Sequencing used liver tumor tissue from sampling region 2. As for subset: tumor region T2, inferior pole. The CDR3 here is CASSQAVTVGHIIYEQYF. CDR3 nucleotide sequence: TGCGCCAGCAGTCAAGCTGTGACGGTGGGTCACATTATCTACGAGCAGTACTTC.